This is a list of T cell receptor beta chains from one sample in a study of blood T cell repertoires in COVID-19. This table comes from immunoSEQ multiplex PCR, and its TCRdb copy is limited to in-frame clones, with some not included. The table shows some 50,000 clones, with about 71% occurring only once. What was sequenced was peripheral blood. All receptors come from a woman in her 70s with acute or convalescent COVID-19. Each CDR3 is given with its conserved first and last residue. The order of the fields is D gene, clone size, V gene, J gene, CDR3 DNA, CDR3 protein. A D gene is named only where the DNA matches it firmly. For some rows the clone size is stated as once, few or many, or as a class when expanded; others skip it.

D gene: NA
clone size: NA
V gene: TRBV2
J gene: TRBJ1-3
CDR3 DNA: TGTGCCAGCAGCGCGGACACCCGAAACACCATATATTTT
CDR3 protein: CASSADTRNTIYF

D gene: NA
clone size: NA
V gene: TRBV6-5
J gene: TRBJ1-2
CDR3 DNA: TGTGCCAGCAGTAAGCAGGACATTATTGGCTACACCTTC
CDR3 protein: CASSKQDIIGYTF

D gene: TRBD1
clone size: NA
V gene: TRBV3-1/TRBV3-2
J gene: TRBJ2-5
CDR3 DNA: TGTGCCAGCAGCTCTCGGGACAGGGCTAAGGAGACCCAGTACTTC
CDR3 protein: CASSSRDRAKETQYF

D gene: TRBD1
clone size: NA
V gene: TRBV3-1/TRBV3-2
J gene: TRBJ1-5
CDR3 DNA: TGTGCCAGCAGTCGGACAGGGGGCAATCAGCCCCAGCATTTT
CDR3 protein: CASSRTGGNQPQHF

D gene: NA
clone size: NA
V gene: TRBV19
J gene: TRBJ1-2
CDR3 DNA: TGTGCCAGTAGCGCACAGGGCATCTATGGCTACACCTTC
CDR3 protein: CASSAQGIYGYTF

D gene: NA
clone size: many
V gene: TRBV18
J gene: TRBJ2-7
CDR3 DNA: TGTGCCAGCTCACCAAGGCTGGGAGAAGAGCAGTACTTC
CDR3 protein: CASSPRLGEEQYF

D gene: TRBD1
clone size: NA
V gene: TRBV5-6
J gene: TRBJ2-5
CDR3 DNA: TGTGCCAGCAGCCCCTGGACAGGGGAGACCCAGTACTTC
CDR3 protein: CASSPWTGETQYF

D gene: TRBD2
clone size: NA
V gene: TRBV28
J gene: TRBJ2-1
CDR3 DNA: TGTGCCAGCAGTCCCCCCAGTGGGAGCGGGAGCCGGTACAATGAGCAGTTCTTC
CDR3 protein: CASSPPSGSGSRYNEQFF

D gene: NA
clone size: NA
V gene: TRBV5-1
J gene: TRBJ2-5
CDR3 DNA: TGCGCCAGCAGCTTGGGGCCTGGGGGCAGATTAGAGACCCAGTACTTC
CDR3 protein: CASSLGPGGRLETQYF

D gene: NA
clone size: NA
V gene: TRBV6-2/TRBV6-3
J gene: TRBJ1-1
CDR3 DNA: TGTGCCAGCAGTTACCGCAGGGACACTGAAGCTTTCTTT
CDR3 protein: CASSYRRDTEAFF

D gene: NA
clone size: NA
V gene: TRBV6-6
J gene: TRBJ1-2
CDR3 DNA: TGTGCCAGCCATAGTCCGCGTATCTATGGCTACACCTTC
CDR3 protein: CASHSPRIYGYTF

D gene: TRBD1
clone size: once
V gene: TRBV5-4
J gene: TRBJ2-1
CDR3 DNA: TGTGCCAGCAGCTTGGGGCGGACAGGGAACAATGAGCAGTTCTTC
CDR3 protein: CASSLGRTGNNEQFF

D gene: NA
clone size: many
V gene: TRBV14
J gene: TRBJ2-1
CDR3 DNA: TGTGCCAGCAGCCAACTTGACAATGAGCAGTTCTTC
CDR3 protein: CASSQLDNEQFF

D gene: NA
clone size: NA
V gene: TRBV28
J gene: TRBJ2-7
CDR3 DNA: TGTGCCAGCACTCGTCGTGGGAGTGACGAGCAGTACTTC
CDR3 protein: CASTRRGSDEQYF

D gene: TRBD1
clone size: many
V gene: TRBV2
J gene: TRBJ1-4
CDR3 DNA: TGTGCCAGCAGTGCGCAGACAGGGCCCTATGAAAAACTGTTTTTT
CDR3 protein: CASSAQTGPYEKLFF

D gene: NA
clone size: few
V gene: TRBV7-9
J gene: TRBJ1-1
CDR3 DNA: TGTGCCAGCAGCATCAGGGAGGGGGGCACTGAAGCTTTCTTT
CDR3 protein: CASSIREGGTEAFF

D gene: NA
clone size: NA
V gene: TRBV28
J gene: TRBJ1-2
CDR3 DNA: TGTGCCAGCAGTTTGGCCGGGACAATTTATGGCTACACCTTC
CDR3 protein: CASSLAGTIYGYTF

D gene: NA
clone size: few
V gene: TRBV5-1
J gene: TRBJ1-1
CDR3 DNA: TGCGCCAGCAGCGCGGGTTCAGGCGCTGAAGCTTTCTTT
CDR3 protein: CASSAGSGAEAFF

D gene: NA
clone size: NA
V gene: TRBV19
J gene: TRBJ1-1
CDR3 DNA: TGTGCCAGTAGTATAGGTCGGAGCAGCATGAACACTGAAGCTTTCTTT
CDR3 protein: CASSIGRSSMNTEAFF

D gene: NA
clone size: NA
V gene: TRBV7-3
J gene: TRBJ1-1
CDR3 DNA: TGTGCCAGCAGCCTTTCCGGGACTAACACTGAAGCTTTCTTT
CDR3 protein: CASSLSGTNTEAFF

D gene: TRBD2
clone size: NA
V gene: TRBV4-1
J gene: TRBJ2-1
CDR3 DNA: TGCGCCAGCAGCATGGTGGGCGGGGGGCCCCAGGTCTTC
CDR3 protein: CASSMVGGGPQVF

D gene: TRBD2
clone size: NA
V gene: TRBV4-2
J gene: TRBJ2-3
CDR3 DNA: TGTGCCAGCAGCCAGAGCCTAGCGGGGGGGCTGTCAGATACGCAGTATTTT
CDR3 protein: CASSQSLAGGLSDTQYF

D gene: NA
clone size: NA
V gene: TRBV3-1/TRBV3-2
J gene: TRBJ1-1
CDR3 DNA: TGTGCCAGCAGCCAAGATGCGGGATCTGAAGCTTTCTTT
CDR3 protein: CASSQDAGSEAFF

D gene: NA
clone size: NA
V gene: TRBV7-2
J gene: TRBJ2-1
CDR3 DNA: TGTGCCAGCAGCTTAGCGGGCGCTGCCTACAATGAGCAGTTCTTC
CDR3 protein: CASSLAGAAYNEQFF

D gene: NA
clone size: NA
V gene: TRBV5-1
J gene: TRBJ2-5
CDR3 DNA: TGCGCCAGCAGCTTGTGGGGGGGCGGGGAGACCCAGTACTTC
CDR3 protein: CASSLWGGGETQYF

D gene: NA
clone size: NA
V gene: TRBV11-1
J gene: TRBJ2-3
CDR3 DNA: TGTGCCAGCAGCTTATTAGGGGGGGGCACAGATACGCAGTATTTT
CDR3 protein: CASSLLGGGTDTQYF

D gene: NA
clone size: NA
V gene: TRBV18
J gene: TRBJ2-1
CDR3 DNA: TGTGCCAGCTCACCACGGCCGGTGACAGGTCACAATGAGCAGTTCTTC
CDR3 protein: CASSPRPVTGHNEQFF

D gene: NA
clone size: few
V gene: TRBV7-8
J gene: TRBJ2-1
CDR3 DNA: TGTGCCAGCAGCTTAGGAACCACAGGGCTTGAGCAGTTCTTC
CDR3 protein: CASSLGTTGLEQFF

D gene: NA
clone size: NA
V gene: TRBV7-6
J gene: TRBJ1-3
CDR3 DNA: TGTGCCAGCAGCTTAGGCCTAGCGCCTGGAAACACCATATATTTT
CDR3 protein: CASSLGLAPGNTIYF

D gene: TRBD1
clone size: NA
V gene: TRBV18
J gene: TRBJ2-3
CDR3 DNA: TGTGCCAGCTCCCAAGACAGGGATGCGCAGTATTTT
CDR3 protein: CASSQDRDAQYF

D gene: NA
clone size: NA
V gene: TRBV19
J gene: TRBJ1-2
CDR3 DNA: TGTGCCAGTACCCCCCGGGGGGTCCGGGGTGGCTACACCTTC
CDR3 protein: CASTPRGVRGGYTF

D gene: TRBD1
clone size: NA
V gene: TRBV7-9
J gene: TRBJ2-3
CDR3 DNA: TGTGCCAGCAGCCAGGGACAGGGCTTCGATTCGCAGTATTTT
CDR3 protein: CASSQGQGFDSQYF

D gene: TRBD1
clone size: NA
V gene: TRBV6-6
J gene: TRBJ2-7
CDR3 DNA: TGTGCCAGCAACAGAGGGACAGCGATTTCCTACGAGCAGTACTTC
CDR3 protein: CASNRGTAISYEQYF

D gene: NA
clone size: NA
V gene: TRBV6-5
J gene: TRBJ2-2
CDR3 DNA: TGTGCCAGCAGTTACTCGGGAGGGGGGAACACCGGGGAGCTGTTTTTT
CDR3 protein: CASSYSGGGNTGELFF

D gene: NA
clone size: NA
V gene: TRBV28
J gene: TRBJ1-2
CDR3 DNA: TGTGCCAGCAGTTTATTCGGTCGCTATGGCTACACCTTC
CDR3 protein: CASSLFGRYGYTF

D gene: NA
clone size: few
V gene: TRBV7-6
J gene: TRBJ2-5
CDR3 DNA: TGTGCCAGCAGCTTAGGTTTACAAGAGACCCAGTACTTC
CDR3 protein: CASSLGLQETQYF

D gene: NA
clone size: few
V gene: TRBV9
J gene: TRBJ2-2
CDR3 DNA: TGTGCCAGCAAGGGGAGGATGAACACCGGGGAGCTGTTTTTT
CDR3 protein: CASKGRMNTGELFF

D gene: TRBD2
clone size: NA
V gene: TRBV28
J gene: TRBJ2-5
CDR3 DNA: TGTGCCATTTGGACTAGCGGGAGTGAGACCCAGTACTTC
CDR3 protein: CAIWTSGSETQYF

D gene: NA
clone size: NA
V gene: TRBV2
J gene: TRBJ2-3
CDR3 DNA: TGTGCCAGCTCCTTAAGGACACCTAGCACAGATACGCAGTATTTT
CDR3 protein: CASSLRTPSTDTQYF

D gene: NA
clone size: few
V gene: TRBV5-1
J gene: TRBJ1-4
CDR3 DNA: TGCGCCAGCAGCTTGGGGCAGGAAAATGAAAAACTGTTTTTT
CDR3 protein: CASSLGQENEKLFF